This TCR beta chain was retrieved from a study of vaccination and CD4 T cells after COVID-19. Study context: Controls used CEFX viral epitopes (positive), HIV-1 Nef peptides (negative), or no peptide.

Cultured CD4+ T cell DNA underwent sequencing with the Oncomine TCR Beta short-read assay. Researchers extracted genomic DNA from CD4+ T cells that had been cultured. Each CDR3 protein gets one entry after TCRdb re-called the PCR reads with MiXCR. The sample holds about 9,400 distinct CDR3 sequences; about 30% are singletons and the top ten take 22%. In regard to this clonotype: Antigen specificity is unknown.

Treatment noted: roughly 10-day PBMC culture with coronavirus spike peptide pools or control peptides (ViraFEST assay). Before the COVID-19 pandemic (2011-2018), CD4+ T cells were obtained from the unexposed donor. Culture of two million PBMCs per well took place with 7.5 to 10 IU/ml IL-2 and 10 ug/ml peptide pools. Unexposed-donor CD4+ T cells were probed with SARS-CoV-2 S/N and four cold-coronavirus spikes, cells permitting. Germline loops: CDR1 ENHRY, CDR2 SYGVKD. The CDR3 extends over 14 amino acids. V lost 4 bases and J 9 bases, leaving 16 bases between the germline ends. The chain uses TRBV10-3 and TRBJ1-5; D is unresolved. This receptor was identified in a human donor in good health. Sequenced material: CD4+ T cells from blood, cultured in vitro. The CDR3 spells CAISVESGGGPQHF. In DNA, the CDR3 is TGTGCCATCAGTGTCGAGTCGGGTGGAGGGCCCCAGCATTTT.